This T cell receptor (beta chain) emerged from a study of T cells in Graves' hyperthyroidism and ophthalmopathy. The CDR3 loop spans 12 amino acids. V lost 6 bases to trimming and J lost 9 bases, with 12 bases between them. Study-level findings and limits: Ophthalmopathy stood apart from stable hyperthyroidism in a 13 V-J model.

Over 18 months, lack of ophthalmopathy progression marked Graves' hyperthyroidism as stable. Criteria for exclusion of patients were uncontrolled infection, other autoimmune disease, pregnancy or lactation. Diagnoses were established using clinical symptoms, serum thyroxine and TRAb, thyroid ultrasound and orbital computed tomography. Concerning this clonotype itself: Its antigen remains unidentified.

Researchers took RNA transcripts and amplified the TCR beta CDR3 regions from them. RT-PCR in the first round (using the HTBI primer set) targeted the TCR CDR3. TCRdb called the multiplex PCR reads again in MiXCR, with one record for every CDR3 protein. In the table there are a few hundred thousand distinct CDR3 sequences, approximately 25% of which are singletons. The rearrangement uses TRBV12-3 or TRBV12-4 and TRBJ2-1, with D uncertain. This sequence originates from a middle-aged man with Graves' hyperthyroidism. Sequenced input: blood. This CDR3 reads CASSHFKGEQFF. CDR3 bases: TGTGCCAGCAGCCACTTCAAGGGTGAGCAGTTCTTC.